A selection of T cell receptor beta chains follows, all from one sample in a study of blood T cell repertoires in COVID-19. Repertoires were generated with immunoSEQ multiplex PCR, while TCRdb's copy carries only in-frame clones and drops some. This sample yields hundreds of thousands of clones, of which 83% are seen a single time; 1.3% belongs to the top ten. The sequencing input was peripheral blood. The source is a woman aged 25-40 years with COVID-19, enrolled during active disease. CDR3s include the opening cysteine and the closing phenylalanine or tryptophan.

>TRBV9
CASSVGQRPRGQFF
>TRBV21-1
CASSKGKNEKLFF
>TRBV6-2/TRBV6-3
CASSSLPAGTGMLDGYTF
>TRBV19
CASSIGRSQGHSNQPQHF
>TRBV19
CASTLTGGTEAFF
>TRBV4-3
CASSQGSYSEDHEQYF
>TRBV29-1
CSSAASGRDTQYF
>TRBV6-6
CASTGSGARVEQYF
>TRBV5-4
CASSLATVPGDGYTF
>TRBV5-4
CASSLPTLEGQYF
>TRBV10-2
CASGEANTEAFF
>TRBV4-1
CASSQDGGGGVTQYF
>TRBV18
CASSPSGAGYNEQFF
>TRBV10-3
CATRDTAYEQYF
>TRBV10-3
CAISESEAGGPNEQFF
>TRBV7-3
CASSLGTGSPLHF
>TRBV7-6
CASSLVAETYEQYF
>TRBV4-3
CASSQLQGSGYGYTF
>TRBV7-2
CASSLVAGETYEQYF
>TRBV27
CASRLSAGSEAFF
>TRBV27
CASTNRRGNYGYTF
>TRBV5-1
CASKSLAGTYNEQFF
>TRBV5-8
CASSLGPSGGAADTQYF
>TRBV3-1/TRBV3-2
CASSPPLGQSGYGYTF
>TRBV2
CASGLAGATDTQYF
>TRBV6-5
CASSWTGEAETQYF
>TRBV5-4
CASSFGQGAETQYF
>TRBV5-1
CASSFGPAGTGELFF
>TRBV6-2/TRBV6-3
CASSYLQGVPNQPQHF
>TRBV30
CAWSVLGAPLHF
>TRBV3-1/TRBV3-2
CASSQDAGLDEQYF
>TRBV11-3
CASSLGRGRSPDTQYF
>TRBV19
CASRTGEWGYTF